This T cell receptor (beta chain) was recorded in a study of cytomegalovirus exposure and HLA in healthy donors (dated by TCRdb to about 2017). Study-level background: The 500 to 800 repertoires of the first cohort and the 120 validation repertoires were produced on the same platform, according to a later analysis. The study aimed to test whether cataloging public T cell receptors could reveal signatures of past pathogen exposure. In addition to the first cohort of 650 to 800 subjects, a separate validation cohort of 100 to 150 different subjects was used. The study combined high-throughput TCR immunosequencing, statistical association of individual TCRs with disease status, and machine learning to predict cytomegalovirus infection status. Findings and caveats that apply to the study as a whole: A few of the identified cytomegalovirus-associated TCR beta chains were confirmed in vitro to be specific for cytomegalovirus antigens. The classifier was reported to diagnose cytomegalovirus status with high specificity and sensitivity in both the original cohort and the validation cohort. The study gave a list of more than 150 TCR beta chains associated with cytomegalovirus. The validation cohort had no HLA typing available for a later analysis, so co-occurrence within that cohort was assessed over all 130 or so repertoires. Most TCR sequences were observed very rarely across donors, whereas some public TCRs were present in many individuals. The authors suggested that the approach could potentially be extended to other disease states and immunological phenotypes. In a later analysis, TCRs clustered in the first cohort were found to also tend to co-occur in the 120 or so validation repertoires, with 90% to 95% of cluster scores above 0.

A remark on this clone: Which antigen it targets is not known. Base quality data are lacking; no much larger clone is found one base away.

Its CDR3 holds 13 amino acids, cysteine through phenylalanine. Only the CDR3 portion is preserved as DNA: 39 bases, with reading frame beginning at the first base. The germline V gene provides CDR1 MNHEY and CDR2 SVGAGI. Trimming takes 5 bases from V and 8 bases from J, and the germline ends sit 13 bases apart. The library was produced with the immunoSEQ multiplex PCR assay. Per the source publication's procedure: A statistical classification framework was built to diagnose cytomegalovirus status from the catalog of TCR beta chain sequences. TCRdb re-hosts the immuneACCESS table, in-frame sequences only. Its copies lack some clones; in the studies checked, an unresolved V gene accounts for under half of them, and the cause for the rest is not known. Clone size and the V and J calls come from that table; the DNA yielded D and trimming. The sample yields about 360,000 clones; 75% to 90% were counted once. Jointly, the top ten make up 0.8% to 0.85% of the sample.

Donors formed part of the validation cohort, which comprised 120 subjects and was distinct from the first cohort of 550 to 850 subjects. This sequence originates from a woman in her late teens or twenties in good health and CMV-seronegative. This chain is built from TRBV6-5 and TRBJ2-1; the D gene cannot be named for sure. Sequencing used PBMCs. Here is the DNA: TGTGCCAGCAGTAGTGCCCCGAGCGATGAGCAGTTCTTC. This yields the protein CASSSAPSDEQFF.